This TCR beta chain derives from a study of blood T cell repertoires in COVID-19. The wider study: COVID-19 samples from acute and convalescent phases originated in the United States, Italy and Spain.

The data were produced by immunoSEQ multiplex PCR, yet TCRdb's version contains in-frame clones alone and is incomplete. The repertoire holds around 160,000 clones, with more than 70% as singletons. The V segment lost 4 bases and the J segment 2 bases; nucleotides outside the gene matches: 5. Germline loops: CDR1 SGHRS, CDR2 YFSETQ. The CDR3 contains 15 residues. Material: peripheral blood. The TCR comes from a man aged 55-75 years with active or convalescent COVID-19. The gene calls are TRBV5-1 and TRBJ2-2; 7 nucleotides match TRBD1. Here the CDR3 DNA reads TGCGCCAGCAGCACGGGACAGCACAACACCGGGGAGCTGTTTTTT. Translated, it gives CASSTGQHNTGELFF.